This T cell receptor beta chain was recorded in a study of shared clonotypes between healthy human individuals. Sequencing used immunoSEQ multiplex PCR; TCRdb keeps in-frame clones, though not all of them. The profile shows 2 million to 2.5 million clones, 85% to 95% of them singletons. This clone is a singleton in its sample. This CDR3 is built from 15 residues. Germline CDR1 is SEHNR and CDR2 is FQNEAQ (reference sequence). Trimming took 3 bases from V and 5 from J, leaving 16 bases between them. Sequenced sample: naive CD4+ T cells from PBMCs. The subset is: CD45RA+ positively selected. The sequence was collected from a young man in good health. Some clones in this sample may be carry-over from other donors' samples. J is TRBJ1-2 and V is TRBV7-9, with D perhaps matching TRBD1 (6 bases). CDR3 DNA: TGTGCCAGCAGCTTCCCAGGACAGCTAGATTATGGCTACACCTTC. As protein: CASSFPGQLDYGYTF.